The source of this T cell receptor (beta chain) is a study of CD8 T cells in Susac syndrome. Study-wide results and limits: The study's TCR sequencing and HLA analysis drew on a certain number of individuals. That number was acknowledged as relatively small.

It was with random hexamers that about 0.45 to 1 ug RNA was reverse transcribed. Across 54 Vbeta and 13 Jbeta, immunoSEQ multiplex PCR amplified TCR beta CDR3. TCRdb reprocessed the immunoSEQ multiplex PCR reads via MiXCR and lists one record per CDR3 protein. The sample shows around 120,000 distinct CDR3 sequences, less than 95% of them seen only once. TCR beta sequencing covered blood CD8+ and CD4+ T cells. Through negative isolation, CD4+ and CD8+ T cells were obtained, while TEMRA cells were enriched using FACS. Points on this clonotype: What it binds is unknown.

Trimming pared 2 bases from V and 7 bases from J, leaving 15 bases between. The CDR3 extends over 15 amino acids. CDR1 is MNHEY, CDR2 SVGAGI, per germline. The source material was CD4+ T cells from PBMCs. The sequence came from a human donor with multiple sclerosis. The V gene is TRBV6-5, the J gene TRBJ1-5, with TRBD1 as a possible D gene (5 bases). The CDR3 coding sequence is TGTGCCAGCAGTTACACGCGGGGGATAGAGCAGCCCCAGCATTTT. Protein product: CASSYTRGIEQPQHF.